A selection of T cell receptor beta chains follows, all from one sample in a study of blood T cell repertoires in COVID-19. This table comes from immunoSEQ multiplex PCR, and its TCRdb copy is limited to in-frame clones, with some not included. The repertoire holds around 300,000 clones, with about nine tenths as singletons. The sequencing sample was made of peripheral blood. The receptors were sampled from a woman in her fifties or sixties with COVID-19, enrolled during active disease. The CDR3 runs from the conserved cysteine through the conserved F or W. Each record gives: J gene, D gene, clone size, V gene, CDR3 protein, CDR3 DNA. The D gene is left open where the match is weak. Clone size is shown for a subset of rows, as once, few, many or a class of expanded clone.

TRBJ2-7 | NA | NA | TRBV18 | CASSQGGGLEQYF | TGTGCCAGCTCACAGGGCGGGGGCCTCGAGCAGTACTTC
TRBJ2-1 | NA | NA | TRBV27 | CASSPGATYNEQFF | TGTGCCAGCAGTCCGGGAGCCACCTACAATGAGCAGTTCTTC
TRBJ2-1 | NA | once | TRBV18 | CASSSMVANEQFF | TGTGCCAGCTCATCTATGGTTGCGAATGAGCAGTTCTTC
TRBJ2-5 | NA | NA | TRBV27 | CASSRRLAKETQYF | TGTGCCAGCAGCAGGCGTCTCGCGAAGGAGACCCAGTACTTC
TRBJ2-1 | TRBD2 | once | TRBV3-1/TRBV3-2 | CASSPRSGSPNEQFF | TGTGCCAGCAGCCCTCGTAGCGGGAGTCCAAATGAGCAGTTCTTC
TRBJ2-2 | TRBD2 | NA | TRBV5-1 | CASSPGLAGNTGELFF | TGCGCCAGCAGCCCGGGACTAGCGGGGAACACCGGGGAGCTGTTTTTT
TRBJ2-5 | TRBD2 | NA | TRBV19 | CASSRSGAQETQYF | TGTGCCAGTAGTAGGAGCGGGGCCCAAGAGACCCAGTACTTC
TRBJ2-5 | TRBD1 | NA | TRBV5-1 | CASSLMGQGGETQYF | TGCGCCAGCAGCTTGATGGGACAGGGAGGGGAGACCCAGTACTTC
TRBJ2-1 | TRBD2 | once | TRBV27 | CASSLIVLAGGPNNEQFF | TGTGCCAGCAGTTTAATCGTACTAGCGGGAGGGCCGAACAATGAGCAGTTCTTC
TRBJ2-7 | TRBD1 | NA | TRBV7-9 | CASSSGQGVAGGSYEQYF | TGTGCCAGCAGCTCAGGACAGGGGGTGGCCGGGGGCTCCTACGAGCAGTACTTC
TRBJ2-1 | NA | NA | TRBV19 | CASSIVQRSRYNEQFF | TGTGCCAGTAGTATAGTACAGCGGTCCCGCTACAATGAGCAGTTCTTC
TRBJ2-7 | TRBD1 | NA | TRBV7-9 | CASSHWDRGISYEQYF | TGTGCCAGCAGCCATTGGGACAGGGGGATTTCCTACGAGCAGTACTTC
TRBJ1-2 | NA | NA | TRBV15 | CATSNKLPPVPYGYTF | TGTGCCACCAGCAATAAACTACCCCCCGTACCCTATGGCTACACCTTC
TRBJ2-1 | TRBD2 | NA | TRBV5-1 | CASSLGLAALRGEQFF | TGCGCCAGCAGCTTGGGACTAGCGGCGTTAAGGGGTGAGCAGTTCTTC
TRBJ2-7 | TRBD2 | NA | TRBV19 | CASSTPRTSGYEQYF | TGTGCCAGTAGTACCCCGCGGACTAGCGGATACGAGCAGTACTTC
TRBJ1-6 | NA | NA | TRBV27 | CASSFGGAIPYNSPLHF | TGTGCCAGCAGTTTCGGGGGGGCGATTCCCTATAATTCACCCCTCCACTTT
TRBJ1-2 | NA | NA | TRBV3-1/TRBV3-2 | CASSQDFTTNYGYTF | TGTGCCAGCAGCCAAGATTTCACTACTAACTATGGCTACACCTTC
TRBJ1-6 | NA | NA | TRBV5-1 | CASSLESARSPLHF | TGCGCCAGCAGCTTGGAATCTGCGCGGTCACCCCTCCACTTT
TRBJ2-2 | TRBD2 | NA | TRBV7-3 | CASSLLGTSGSWELFF | TGTGCCAGCAGCTTATTAGGGACTAGCGGGAGCTGGGAGCTGTTTTTT
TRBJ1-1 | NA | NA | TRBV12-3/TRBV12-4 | CASRRGGTEAFF | TGTGCCAGCAGGCGGGGCGGCACTGAAGCTTTCTTT
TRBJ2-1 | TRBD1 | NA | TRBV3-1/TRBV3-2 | CASSQAGGLRNEQFF | TGTGCCAGCAGCCAGGCAGGGGGCCTTAGAAATGAGCAGTTCTTC
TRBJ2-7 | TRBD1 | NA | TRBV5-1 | CASSSADRLSPYEQYF | TGCGCCAGCAGCTCGGCGGACAGGCTGTCACCCTACGAGCAGTACTTC
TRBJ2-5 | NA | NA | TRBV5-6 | CASSFRPRGSQYF | TGTGCCAGCAGCTTTCGGCCCCGGGGGTCCCAGTACTTC
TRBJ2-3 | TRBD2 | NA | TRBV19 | CASSKGLASDTQYF | TGTGCCAGTAGTAAAGGACTAGCGTCAGATACGCAGTATTTT
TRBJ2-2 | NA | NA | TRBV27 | CASSKGHTNTGELFF | TGTGCCAGCAGTAAGGGACACACGAACACCGGGGAGCTGTTTTTT
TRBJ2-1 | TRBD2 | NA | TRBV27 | CASSFRGRVNEQFF | TGTGCCAGCAGTTTTCGCGGGAGAGTAAATGAGCAGTTCTTC
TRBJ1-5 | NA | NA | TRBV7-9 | CASSPGGGLYSNQPQHF | TGTGCCAGCAGCCCCGGCGGGGGTCTATATAGCAATCAGCCCCAGCATTTT
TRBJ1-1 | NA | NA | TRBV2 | CASRTRAMNTEAFF | TGTGCCAGCCGGACAAGGGCGATGAACACTGAAGCTTTCTTT
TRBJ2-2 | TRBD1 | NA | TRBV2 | CASRGTGSDTGELFF | TGTGCCAGCAGGGGGACAGGGAGTGACACCGGGGAGCTGTTTTTT
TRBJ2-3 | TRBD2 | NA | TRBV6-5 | CASSRGVGTDTQYF | TGTGCCAGCAGTCGGGGGGTGGGCACAGATACGCAGTATTTT
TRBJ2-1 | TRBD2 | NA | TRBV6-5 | CASRGLVSTYNEQFF | TGTGCCAGCAGAGGACTAGTCTCAACCTACAATGAGCAGTTCTTC
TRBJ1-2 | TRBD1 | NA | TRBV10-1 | CASSFRGQEDYGYTF | TGCGCCAGCAGTTTTAGAGGACAGGAAGACTATGGCTACACCTTC
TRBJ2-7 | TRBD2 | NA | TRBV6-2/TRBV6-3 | CASINSGTSSYEQYF | TGTGCCAGCATTAACTCCGGGACTAGCTCCTACGAGCAGTACTTC
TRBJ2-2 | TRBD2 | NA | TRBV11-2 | CASSLVREVTGELFF | TGTGCCAGCAGCTTAGTGCGGGAGGTCACCGGGGAGCTGTTTTTT
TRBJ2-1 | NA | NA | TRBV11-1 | CASSLQRTTSEQFF | TGTGCCAGCAGCTTACAGCGGACTACAAGTGAGCAGTTCTTC
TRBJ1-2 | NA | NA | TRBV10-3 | CAISNRVGDGYTF | TGTGCCATCAGCAACAGGGTGGGTGATGGCTACACCTTC
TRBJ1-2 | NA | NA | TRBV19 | CASSIRTANYGYTF | TGTGCCAGTAGTATCCGGACAGCGAACTATGGCTACACCTTC
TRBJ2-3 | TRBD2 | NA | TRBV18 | CASSRTSADTQYF | TGTGCCAGCTCACGGACTAGCGCAGATACGCAGTATTTT
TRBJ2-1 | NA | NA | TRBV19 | CASSKMRGYLDNEQFF | TGTGCCAGTAGTAAGATGAGAGGGTATTTGGACAATGAGCAGTTCTTC
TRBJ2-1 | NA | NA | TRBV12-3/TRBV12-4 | CASSYYREGEQFF | TGTGCCAGCAGCTATTACAGGGAGGGTGAGCAGTTCTTC
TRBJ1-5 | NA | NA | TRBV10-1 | CAVERGSNQPQHF | TGCGCCGTGGAGAGGGGGAGCAATCAGCCCCAGCATTTT
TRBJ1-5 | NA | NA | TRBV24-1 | CATSDRNSNQPQHF | TGTGCCACCAGTGACAGAAATAGCAATCAGCCCCAGCATTTT
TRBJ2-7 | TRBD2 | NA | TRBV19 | CASSMRESPYEQYF | TGTGCCAGTAGTATGCGGGAGTCTCCCTACGAGCAGTACTTC